This T cell receptor (beta chain) emerged from a study of shared clonotypes between healthy human individuals. Study-level information: Each donor had three CD4 naive, three CD4 memory, two CD8 naive and one CD8 memory plate.

CD45RA+ naive and CD45RA-negative memory subsets were separated from CD4+ cells. Clones were read by immunoSEQ multiplex PCR, and TCRdb kept only the in-frame ones, dropping some. Of approximately 2.3 million clones in the sample, approximately 93% are singletons; the top ten hold 0.39%. Per germline, CDR1 SGDLS and CDR2 YYNGEE. Trimming removed 5 bases at V and 4 bases at J, with 12 bases between. This CDR3 is built from 13 residues. This clonotype originated in a man aged 18 to 35 in good health. Some clones in this sample may be carry-over from other donors' samples. V and J are TRBV9 and TRBJ1-2, with no clear D. Sequenced material: naive CD4+ T cells from PBMCs. The sample's subset: CD45RA+ positively selected. CDR3: CASSPDTTYGYTF. For the CDR3, the DNA is TGTGCCAGCAGTCCCGACACGACCTATGGCTACACCTTC.